This T cell receptor beta chain came from a study of T cell repertoires in cytomegalovirus infection. Study in general: From public TCR beta signatures came an indication of both CMV infection and matching HLA type. Whole-study results and caveats: There were carriers of CMV plus the relevant HLA, and cumulative public TCR beta family frequency identified them.

This clonotype was picked up many times. The antigen remains undetermined. Germline V CDR1 and CDR2: SGHTA, FQGNSA. The CDR3 is made up of 16 amino acids. V trimming: 4 bases; J trimming: 0 bases; junction bases outside the gene matches: 4. TCRdb re-called the reads with MiXCR, one entry per CDR3 protein. The table includes approximately 500,000 distinct CDR3 sequences, 33% detected once. This specimen consisted of cultured PBMCs, obtained from culture after CMV antigen stimulation. This clonotype was obtained from a human donor in good health (CMV status not recorded). Some clones in this sample may be carry-over from other donors' samples. V and J are TRBV7-2 and TRBJ2-3; 10 bases align to TRBD2. The CDR3 nucleotides are TGTGCCAGCAGCTCTGGGACTAGCGTGAGCACAGATACGCAGTATTTT. It codes for CASSSGTSVSTDTQYF.